A selection of T cell receptor beta chains follows, all from one sample in a study of blood T cell repertoires in COVID-19. Generated by immunoSEQ multiplex PCR, the TCRdb table keeps only in-frame clones and is missing some. The data show under 400,000 clones, more than 70% seen once. The sample comprised peripheral blood. The receptor source for this set is a woman aged 55 to 70 with COVID-19, enrolled during active disease. The CDR3 runs from the conserved cysteine through the conserved F or W. The D gene is left open where the match is weak. Not every row has a clone size; where given, it reads once, few, many or a size class.

J | size | D | V | CDR3 | DNA
TRBJ2-7 | . | TRBD1 | TRBV2 | CASGDRFYEQYF | TGTGCCAGCGGGGACAGATTCTACGAGCAGTACTTC
TRBJ1-1 | . | . | TRBV6-5 | CASRDTWDTEAFF | TGTGCCAGCAGGGACACCTGGGACACTGAAGCTTTCTTT
TRBJ1-1 | . | . | TRBV14 | CASSQGRGNTEAFF | TGTGCCAGCAGCCAAGGGAGGGGGAACACTGAAGCTTTCTTT
TRBJ1-1 | once | . | TRBV7-9 | CASSFPGQPGGGTEAFF | TGTGCCAGCAGCTTCCCAGGACAACCTGGGGGGGGCACTGAAGCTTTCTTT
TRBJ1-1 | . | . | TRBV7-9 | CASSLDVGALINTEAFF | TGTGCCAGCAGCTTAGACGTAGGGGCGCTAATTAACACTGAAGCTTTCTTT
TRBJ2-3 | once | . | TRBV11-2 | CASSLDETTTQYF | TGTGCCAGCAGCTTAGATGAGACTACTACGCAGTATTTT
TRBJ2-7 | . | TRBD2 | TRBV29-1 | CSAGRGAYEQYF | TGCAGCGCCGGCCGGGGGGCCTACGAGCAGTACTTC
TRBJ1-2 | . | TRBD1 | TRBV11-2 | CASSRDRGRGNYGYTF | TGTGCCAGCAGCCGGGACAGGGGGCGCGGAAACTATGGCTACACCTTC
TRBJ2-1 | . | . | TRBV29-1 | CSVSSETGRSYNEQFF | TGCAGCGTTAGCTCCGAGACGGGAAGATCCTACAATGAGCAGTTCTTC
TRBJ1-2 | few | . | TRBV12-3/TRBV12-4 | CASSQLVGSGYTF | TGTGCCAGCAGCCAATTGGTTGGCTCTGGCTACACCTTC
TRBJ2-7 | . | TRBD1 | TRBV5-5 | CASSLVQGASYEQYF | TGTGCCAGCAGCTTGGTTCAGGGGGCCTCCTACGAGCAGTACTTC
TRBJ2-6 | . | . | TRBV5-1 | CASSRDVSGANVLTF | TGCGCCAGCAGCCGGGATGTCTCTGGGGCCAACGTCCTGACTTTC